The 16 T cell receptor beta chains below come from one sample, sequenced in a study of blood T cell repertoires in COVID-19. Repertoires were generated with immunoSEQ multiplex PCR, while TCRdb's copy carries only in-frame clones and drops some. Among around 180,000 clones listed, over 75% were seen once. Input material: peripheral blood. The receptors shown here come from a man between 60 and 70 years old with acute or convalescent COVID-19.

The V and J genes are TRBV7-2 and TRBJ2-5, with 7 bases that match TRBD1. The junction had 13 bases not matched to a gene; V was cut back by 6 bases and J by 3 bases. Germline V lookup: CDR1 SGHTA, CDR2 FQGNSA. The CDR3 extends over 16 amino acids. The CDR3 here is CASRSTVGQGEETQYF. The CDR3 DNA is TGTGCCAGCAGATCAACGGTGGGGCAGGGGGAAGAGACCCAGTACTTC.

The J gene is TRBJ1-3, the V gene TRBV23-1, with 10 bases that match TRBD1. TRBV23-1 is classed as an ORF, of uncertain function. The CDR3 contains 17 residues. V gave up 6 bases and J gave up 4 bases; unmatched junction bases: 12. The CDR3 DNA reads TGCGCCAGCAGACATCAATTAGACAGGGGGCCGGGAAACACCATATATTTT. This encodes CASRHQLDRGPGNTIYF.

V and J are TRBV21-1 and TRBJ2-7; the table calls TRBD1, which could not be checked here. TRBV21-1 is flagged as a pseudogene. CDR3 size: 15 residues. CDR3 region: CASRGGTGCSYEQYF. The CDR3 DNA sequence: TGTGCCAGCAGGGGGGGGACAGGGTGTAGCTACGAGCAGTACTTC.

This clone occurred once. J is TRBJ2-1 and V is TRBV6-6, with D possibly being TRBD2 (6 bases). Trimming stripped 5 bases from V and 6 bases from J, with 17 bases between. Germline V gene data show CDR1 as MNHNY and CDR2 as SVGAGI (reference sequence). This CDR3 spans 15 amino acids. The CDR3, as DNA: TGTGCCAGCAGTACTACCCAGGGACTGGCCAATGAGCAGTTCTTC. Translation: CASSTTQGLANEQFF.

This clone turned up a few times. V is TRBV6-1 and J is TRBJ2-7; TRBD2 matches at 7 bases. Germline V lookup: CDR1 MNHNS, CDR2 SASEGT. The CDR3 spans 15 residues. V gave up 8 bases and J gave up 3 bases; unmatched junction bases: 13. In DNA form, the CDR3 reads TGTGCCAGCTCTCCCTCCAGCGGGACTAACTACGAGCAGTACTTC. Translating gives CASSPSSGTNYEQYF.

CDR3 sequence (DNA): TGTGCCTGGAGTGCCGACACGGAAGGTGAAAAACTGTTTTTT. Amino acids: CAWSADTEGEKLFF. The V call is TRBV30, the J call TRBJ1-4; D unclear. The length of the CDR3 is 14 residues. Germline V lookup: CDR1 GTSNPN, CDR2 SVGIG (reference sequence). V lost 1 base and J 7 bases, leaving 13 bases between the germline ends.

V is TRBV6-6 and J is TRBJ2-7, with no clear D. Germline V gene sequence: CDR1 MNHNY, CDR2 SVGAGI (reference sequence). This CDR3 has 17 amino acids. V lost 5 bases and J 1 base, leaving 21 bases between the germline ends. CDR3 in DNA: TGTGCCAGCAGTCCTAAAAAGTCCCTCTCGTTATCCTACGAGCAGTACTTC. Translated, it gives CASSPKKSLSLSYEQYF.

The chain joins TRBV18 to TRBJ2-7; a weak D match, TRBD2 (6 bases). Between the trimmed V and J ends, which lost 1 base and 1 base, there was a span of 17 bases. The CDR3 spans 17 residues. CDR1 and CDR2 from the germline V gene are KGHSH and LQKENI. For the CDR3, the DNA is TGTGCCAGCTCACCACTTCCCGCGGGAAGTTCTTCCTACGAGCAGTACTTC. As protein: CASSPLPAGSSSYEQYF.

This chain joins TRBV5-1 and TRBJ2-2, with 12 bases matching TRBD1. The CDR3 totals 18 residues. Unmatched junction bases numbered 11, after V lost 4 bases and J lost 4 bases. Per the germline V gene, CDR1 is SGHRS and CDR2 is YFSETQ. The CDR3 reads CASSLSWDRGLVTGELFF. DNA of the CDR3: TGCGCCAGCAGCCTAAGCTGGGACAGGGGGCTGGTCACCGGGGAGCTGTTTTTT.

V usage is TRBV23-1 and J usage is TRBJ2-3; 10 nucleotides align to TRBD2. TRBV23-1 falls under the ORF class, with uncertain function. The CDR3 covers 21 residues. The junction had 16 bases not matched to a gene; V was cut back by 0 bases and J by 1 base. CDR3 sequence: CASSQSIGTSGNKGRTDTQYF. DNA of the CDR3: TGCGCCAGCAGTCAATCGATTGGCACTAGCGGGAATAAAGGGCGCACAGATACGCAGTATTTT.

This clone was observed a few times. The V and J genes are TRBV9 and TRBJ2-7; TRBD1 aligns across 7 bases. The germline V gene encodes CDR1 SGDLS and CDR2 YYNGEE. This CDR3 comprises 15 residues. Unmatched junction bases numbered 11, after V lost 5 bases and J lost 3 bases. The CDR3 is CASSGSGGTIYEQYF. In DNA form, the CDR3 reads TGTGCCAGCAGTGGATCAGGGGGAACCATCTACGAGCAGTACTTC. Full variable domain (missing parts from reference TRBV9 and TRBJ2-7): DSGVTQTPKHLITATGQRVTLRCSPRSGDLSVYWYQQSLDQGLQFLIQYYNGEERAKGNILERFSAQQFPDLHSELNLSSLELGDSALYFCASSGSGGTIYEQYFGPGTRLTVT.

This clone was observed a single time. The chain employs TRBV16 and TRBJ2-2; the D is unclear. The CDR3 is made up of 14 amino acids. Germline V gene data show CDR1 as KGHSY and CDR2 as FQNENV. V was clipped by 0 bases and J by 5 bases, with 7 bases between them. CDR3 DNA: TGTGCCAGCAGCCAATCTAGCCGTACCGGGGAGCTGTTTTTT. Its protein product is CASSQSSRTGELFF.

In regard to this clone: Other DNA sequences in the same sample also yield this CDR3. The chain recombines TRBV7-3 with TRBJ2-1, with 10 positions matching TRBD2. The CDR3 length is 14 residues. Germline CDR1 and CDR2: SGHTA and FQGTGA. With V trimmed by 5 bases and J by 6 bases, 4 bases remained unmatched. The CDR3 DNA reads as TGTGCCAGCAGCCCAAGGACTAGCGGCAATGAGCAGTTCTTC. Encoded protein: CASSPRTSGNEQFF.

The CDR3 coding sequence is TGTGCCAGCAGCTCAGTCTTTTCTCCCCTCCACTTT. Its protein product is CASSSVFSPLHF. The chain employs TRBV14 and TRBJ1-6, with D uncertain. Trimming stripped 5 bases from V and 13 bases from J, with 12 bases between. Germline values: CDR1 SGHDN, CDR2 FVKESK. The CDR3 runs to 12 residues.

This rearrangement joins TRBV20-1 to TRBJ2-1, with D hard to call. The ends were cut back, 1 base at V and 7 bases at J, with 5 bases in the middle. Germline assignment: CDR1 DFQATT and CDR2 SNEGSKA (reference sequence). The length of the CDR3 is 11 residues. The CDR3, as DNA: TGCAGTGCTAGAGCCCCGAATGAGCAGTTCTTC. Protein: CSARAPNEQFF.

J is TRBJ2-2 and V is TRBV27; 10 nucleotides line up with TRBD2. V gave up 8 bases and J gave up 7 bases; unmatched junction bases: 16. Per germline, CDR1 MNHEY and CDR2 SMNVEV (reference sequence). This CDR3 contains 17 residues. The CDR3 sequence: CASSPRGAGGPGGELFF. The CDR3 nucleotides are TGTGCCAGCTCCCCGAGAGGAGCGGGAGGGCCCGGCGGGGAGCTGTTTTTT.